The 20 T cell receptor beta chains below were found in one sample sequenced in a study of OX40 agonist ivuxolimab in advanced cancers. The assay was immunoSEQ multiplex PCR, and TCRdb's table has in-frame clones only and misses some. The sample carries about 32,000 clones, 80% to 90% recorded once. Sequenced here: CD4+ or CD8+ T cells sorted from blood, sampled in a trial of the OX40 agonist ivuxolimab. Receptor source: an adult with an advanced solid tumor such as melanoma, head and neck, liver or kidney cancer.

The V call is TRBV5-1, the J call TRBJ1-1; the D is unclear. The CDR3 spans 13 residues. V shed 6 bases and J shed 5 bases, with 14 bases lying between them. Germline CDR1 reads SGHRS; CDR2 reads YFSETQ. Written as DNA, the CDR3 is TGCGCCAGCACTAACGACGTGAGAACTGAAGCTTTCTTT. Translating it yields CASTNDVRTEAFF.

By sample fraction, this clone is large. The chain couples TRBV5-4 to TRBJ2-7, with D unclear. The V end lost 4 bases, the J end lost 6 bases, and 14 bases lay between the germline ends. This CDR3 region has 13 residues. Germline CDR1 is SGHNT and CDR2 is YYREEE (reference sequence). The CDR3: CASSPSSSGEQYF. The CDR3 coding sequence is TGTGCCAGCAGCCCAAGTTCCTCTGGCGAGCAGTACTTC.

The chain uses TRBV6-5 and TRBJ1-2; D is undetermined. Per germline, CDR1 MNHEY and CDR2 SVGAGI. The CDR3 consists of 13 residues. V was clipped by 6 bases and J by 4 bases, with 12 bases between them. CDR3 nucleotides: TGTGCCAGCAGCCCGACCTCGGGCTATGGCTACACCTTC. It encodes CASSPTSGYGYTF.

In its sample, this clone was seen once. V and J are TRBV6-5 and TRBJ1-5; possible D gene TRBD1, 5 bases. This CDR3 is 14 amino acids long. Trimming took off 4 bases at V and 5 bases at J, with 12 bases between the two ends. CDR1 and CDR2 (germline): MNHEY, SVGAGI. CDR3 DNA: TGTGCCAGCAGTTTTGGGGCAGGGCATCAGCCCCAGCATTTT. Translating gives CASSFGAGHQPQHF.

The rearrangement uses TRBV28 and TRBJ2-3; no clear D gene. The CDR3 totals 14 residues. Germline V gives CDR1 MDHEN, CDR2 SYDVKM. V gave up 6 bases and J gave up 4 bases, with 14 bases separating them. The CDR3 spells CASRVARVSDTQYF. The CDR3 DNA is TGTGCCAGCAGAGTTGCTAGGGTTTCAGATACGCAGTATTTT.

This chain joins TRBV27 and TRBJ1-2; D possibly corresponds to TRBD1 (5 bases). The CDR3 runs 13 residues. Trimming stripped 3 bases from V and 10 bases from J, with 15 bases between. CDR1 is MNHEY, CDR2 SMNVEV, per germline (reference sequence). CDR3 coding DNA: TGTGCCAGCAGTTTTCGGTCAGGGTCTTCCTACACCTTC. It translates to CASSFRSGSSYTF.

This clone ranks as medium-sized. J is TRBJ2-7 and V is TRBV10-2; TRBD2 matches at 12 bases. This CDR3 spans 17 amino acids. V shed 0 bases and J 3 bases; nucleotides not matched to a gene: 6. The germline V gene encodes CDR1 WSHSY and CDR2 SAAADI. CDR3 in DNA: TGCGCCAGCAGTGAGTCGGTCCGACTAGCGGGAGACTACGAGCAGTACTTC. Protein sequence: CASSESVRLAGDYEQYF.

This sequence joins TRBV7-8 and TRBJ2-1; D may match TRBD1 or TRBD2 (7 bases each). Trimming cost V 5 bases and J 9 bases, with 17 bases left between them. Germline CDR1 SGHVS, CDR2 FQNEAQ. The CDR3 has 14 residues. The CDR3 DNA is TGTGCCAGCAGCATGCAGGGGGGGCGAAGTGAGCAGTTCTTC. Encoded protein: CASSMQGGRSEQFF.

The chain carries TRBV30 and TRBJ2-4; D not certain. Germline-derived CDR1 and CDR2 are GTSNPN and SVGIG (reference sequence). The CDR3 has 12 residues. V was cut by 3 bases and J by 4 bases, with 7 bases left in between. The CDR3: CAWSYKKNIQYF. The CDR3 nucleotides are TGTGCCTGGAGCTACAAGAAAAACATTCAGTACTTC.

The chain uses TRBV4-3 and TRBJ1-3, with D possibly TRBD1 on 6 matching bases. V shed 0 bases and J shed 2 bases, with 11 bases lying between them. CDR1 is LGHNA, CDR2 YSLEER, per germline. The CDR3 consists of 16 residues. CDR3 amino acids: CASSQDTGPPGNTIYF. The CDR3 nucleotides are TGCGCCAGCAGCCAAGACACAGGGCCCCCTGGAAACACCATATATTTT.

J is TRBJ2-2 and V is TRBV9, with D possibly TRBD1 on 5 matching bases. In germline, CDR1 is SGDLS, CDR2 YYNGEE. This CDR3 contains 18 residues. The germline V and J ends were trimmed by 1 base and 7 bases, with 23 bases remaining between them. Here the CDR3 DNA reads TGTGCCAGCAGCGTATCCCGTGGGCAGGGTATAGGTAGCGGGGAGCTGTTTTTT. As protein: CASSVSRGQGIGSGELFF. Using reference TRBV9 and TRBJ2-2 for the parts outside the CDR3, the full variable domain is DSGVTQTPKHLITATGQRVTLRCSPRSGDLSVYWYQQSLDQGLQFLIQYYNGEERAKGNILERFSAQQFPDLHSELNLSSLELGDSALYFCASSVSRGQGIGSGELFFGEGSRLTVL.

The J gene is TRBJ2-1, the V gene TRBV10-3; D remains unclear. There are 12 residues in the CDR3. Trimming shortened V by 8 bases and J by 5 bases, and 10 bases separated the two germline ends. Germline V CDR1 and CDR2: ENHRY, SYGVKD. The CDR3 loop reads CAILLENNEQFF. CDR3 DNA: TGTGCCATCCTACTCGAGAACAATGAGCAGTTCTTC.

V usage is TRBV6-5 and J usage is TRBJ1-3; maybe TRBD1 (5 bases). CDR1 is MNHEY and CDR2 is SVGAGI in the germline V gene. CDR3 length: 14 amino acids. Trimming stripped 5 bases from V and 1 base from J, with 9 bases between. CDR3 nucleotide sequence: TGTGCCAGCAGTGAGGCAGGGTCTGGAAACACCATATATTTT. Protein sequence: CASSEAGSGNTIYF.

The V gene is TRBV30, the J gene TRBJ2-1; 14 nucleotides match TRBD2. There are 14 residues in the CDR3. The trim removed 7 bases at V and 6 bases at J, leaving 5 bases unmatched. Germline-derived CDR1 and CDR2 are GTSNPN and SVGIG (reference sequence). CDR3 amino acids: CASSTSGRGNEQFF. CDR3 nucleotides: TGTGCCTCCTCGACTAGCGGGAGGGGCAATGAGCAGTTCTTC.

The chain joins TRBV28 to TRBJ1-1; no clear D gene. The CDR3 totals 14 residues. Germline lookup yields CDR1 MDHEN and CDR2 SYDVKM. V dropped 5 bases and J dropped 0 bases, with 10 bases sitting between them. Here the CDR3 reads CASSLGYMNTEAFF. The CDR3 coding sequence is TGTGCCAGCAGTCTGGGGTATATGAACACTGAAGCTTTCTTT.

In nucleotides, the CDR3 is TGTGCCAGCAGCTTATCAAGCGGGAGGGCCTACGAGCAGTACTTC. Translating gives CASSLSSGRAYEQYF. The gene calls are TRBV7-3 and TRBJ2-5; 10 bases fit TRBD2. The J call is doubtful: the DNA matches TRBJ2-7 better. The CDR3 length is 15 residues. Germline V gene lookup returns CDR1 SGHTA and CDR2 FQGTGA.

CDR3 coding DNA: TGTGCCAGCAGCTTAGGCCCAGAGACCCAGTACTTC. Amino acid sequence: CASSLGPETQYF. The V and J genes are TRBV11-3 and TRBJ2-5, with D uncertain. The CDR3 extends over 12 amino acids. Germline V lookup: CDR1 SGHNT, CDR2 YENEEA. The V end lost 1 base, the J end lost 4 bases, and 4 bases lay between the germline ends.

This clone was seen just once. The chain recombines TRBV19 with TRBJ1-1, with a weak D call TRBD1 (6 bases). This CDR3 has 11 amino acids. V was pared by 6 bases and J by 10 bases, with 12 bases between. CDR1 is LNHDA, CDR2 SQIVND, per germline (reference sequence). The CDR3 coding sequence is TGTGCCAGTAGGGAGAGGGGGGGAGCTTTCTTT. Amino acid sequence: CASRERGGAFF.

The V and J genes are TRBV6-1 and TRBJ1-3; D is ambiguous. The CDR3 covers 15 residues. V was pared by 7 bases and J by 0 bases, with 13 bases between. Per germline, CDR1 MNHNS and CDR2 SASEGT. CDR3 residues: CASTAQTHSGNTIYF. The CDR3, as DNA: TGTGCCAGCACAGCCCAGACCCACTCTGGAAACACCATATATTTT.

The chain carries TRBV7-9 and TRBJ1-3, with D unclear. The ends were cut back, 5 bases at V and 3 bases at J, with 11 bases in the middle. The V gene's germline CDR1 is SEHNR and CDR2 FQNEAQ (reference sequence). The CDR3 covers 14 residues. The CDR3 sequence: CASSPHWGGNTIYF. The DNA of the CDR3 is TGTGCCAGCAGCCCCCACTGGGGTGGAAACACCATATATTTT.